This section outlines one T cell receptor (beta chain) sequence together with its context. Antigen unknown. Method: immunoSEQ multiplex PCR; TCRdb's copy keeps in-frame clones and lacks some. The sample includes about 40,000 clones, 75% seen only once; the top ten take roughly 8.6%. During colonoscopy, one to two rectal pinch biopsies were collected. There are 13 residues in the CDR3. Germline assignment: CDR1 SGHTA and CDR2 FQGTGA. Trimming stripped 5 bases from V and 6 bases from J, with 11 bases between. This entry belongs to a study of pediatric ulcerative colitis. Overall study findings and caveats: Rectal pinch biopsies may have included blood-derived T cells, especially in patients with overt colitis.

The sequenced sample was gut tissue. This TCR was recovered from a boy between 10 and 17 years old with severe ulcerative colitis. This chain joins TRBV7-3 and TRBJ2-1, with a tentative D call TRBD2 (6 bases). The CDR3 sequence is CASSAGLTNEQFF. The CDR3 DNA sequence: TGTGCCAGCAGCGCGGGACTCACCAATGAGCAGTTCTTC. Full variable domain (rest looked up from reference TRBV7-3 and TRBJ2-1): GAGVSQTPSNKVTEKGKYVELRCDPISGHTALYWYRQSLGQGPEFLIYFQGTGAADDSGLPNDRFFAVRPEGSVSTLKIQRTERGDSAVYLCASSAGLTNEQFFGPGTRLTVL.